These T cell receptor beta chains were read from a single sample in a study of blood T cell repertoires in COVID-19. The protocol was immunoSEQ multiplex PCR, while the TCRdb copy is restricted to in-frame clones and leaves out a portion. The sample holds tens of thousands of clones; 70% to 90% are singletons and the top ten take roughly 1.5%. Sequenced: peripheral blood. Receptors were obtained from a human donor in a cohort sampled during active COVID-19. Both conserved end residues are part of each CDR3. Fields, in order: clone size, V gene, D gene, J gene, CDR3 DNA, CDR3 protein. A D gene is named only where the DNA matches it firmly. Some rows have no size entry. The others give once, few or many, or a class for an expanded clone.

size: NA; V: TRBV3-1/TRBV3-2; D: NA; J: TRBJ2-1; DNA: TGTGCCAGCAGCCAGTTAGCGCGATACAATGAGCAGTTCTTC; CDR3: CASSQLARYNEQFF
size: NA; V: TRBV6-5; D: NA; J: TRBJ1-3; DNA: TGTGCCAGCGCAGGGGGAAACACCATATATTTT; CDR3: CASAGGNTIYF
size: NA; V: TRBV6-5; D: NA; J: TRBJ1-5; DNA: TGTGCCAGCAGAGGCGGCAGCTATCAGCCCCAGCATTTT; CDR3: CASRGGSYQPQHF
size: NA; V: TRBV2; D: TRBD1; J: TRBJ1-2; DNA: TGTGCCAGCAGGGAACAGGGGCTGAGTAACTATGGCTACACCTTC; CDR3: CASREQGLSNYGYTF
size: NA; V: TRBV3-1/TRBV3-2; D: NA; J: TRBJ2-2; DNA: TGTGCCAGCAGCCAAGGAGACAGCCCCACCGGGGAGCTGTTTTTT; CDR3: CASSQGDSPTGELFF
size: once; V: TRBV6-6; D: NA; J: TRBJ2-1; DNA: TGTGCCAGCAGTCGACTAGATCTTGGCTCCTACAATGAGCAGTTCTTC; CDR3: CASSRLDLGSYNEQFF
size: NA; V: TRBV6-5; D: TRBD1; J: TRBJ2-7; DNA: TGTGCCAGCAGCCCGGGACAGGGCGTCTCCGAGCAGTACTTC; CDR3: CASSPGQGVSEQYF
size: NA; V: TRBV7-2; D: NA; J: TRBJ2-5; DNA: TGTGCCAGCAGGCCCACGGCGGTACAAGAGACCCAGTACTTC; CDR3: CASRPTAVQETQYF
size: NA; V: TRBV24-1; D: TRBD2; J: TRBJ2-3; DNA: TGTGCCACCAGTGATTTGGTGACTAGCGGGCCAAGCACAGATACGCAGTATTTT; CDR3: CATSDLVTSGPSTDTQYF
size: NA; V: TRBV28; D: TRBD1; J: TRBJ2-7; DNA: TGTGCCAGCAGTTCAGGGGGCTTAATCTACGAGCAGTACTTC; CDR3: CASSSGGLIYEQYF
size: NA; V: TRBV24-1; D: TRBD1; J: TRBJ2-5; DNA: TGTGCCACCAGTGATTACGGGACAGCCCAAGAGACCCAGTACTTC; CDR3: CATSDYGTAQETQYF
size: NA; V: TRBV11-3; D: TRBD2; J: TRBJ2-1; DNA: TGTGCCAGCAGCACATTTAGCGGGGAGGGGTTCTTC; CDR3: CASSTFSGEGFF
size: once; V: TRBV27; D: NA; J: TRBJ2-3; DNA: TGTGCCAGCAGTTTAGGAAGGGGAAGCACAGATACGCAGTATTTT; CDR3: CASSLGRGSTDTQYF
size: NA; V: TRBV2; D: NA; J: TRBJ1-4; DNA: TGTGCCAGTAGTCGACAGTATAATGAAAAACTGTTTTTT; CDR3: CASSRQYNEKLFF
size: NA; V: TRBV6-5; D: NA; J: TRBJ1-2; DNA: TGTGCCAGCACCCCCCCGTTGGCAAACTATGGCTACACCTTC; CDR3: CASTPPLANYGYTF
size: NA; V: TRBV15; D: TRBD2; J: TRBJ2-2; DNA: TGTGCCACCAGCAGAGATATCCCGCGGCTAGCGGACACCGGGGAGCTGTTTTTT; CDR3: CATSRDIPRLADTGELFF
size: NA; V: TRBV7-9; D: TRBD2; J: TRBJ2-7; DNA: TGTGCCAGCAGCCCCCGGACTAGCGGGTACCCCTACGAGCAGTACTTC; CDR3: CASSPRTSGYPYEQYF
size: NA; V: TRBV29-1; D: NA; J: TRBJ2-1; DNA: TGCAGCGGATTGGGGCAGGGTTCGAGCTCCTACAATGAGCAGTTCTTC; CDR3: CSGLGQGSSSYNEQFF
size: NA; V: TRBV3-1/TRBV3-2; D: NA; J: TRBJ1-4; DNA: TGTGCCAGCAGCCAAGAAGGAGCGGGGGCGGCTGAAAAACTGTTTTTT; CDR3: CASSQEGAGAAEKLFF
size: NA; V: TRBV4-1; D: NA; J: TRBJ1-5; DNA: TGCGCCAGCAGCCGAATAGGGGATGTGCCCCAGCATTTT; CDR3: CASSRIGDVPQHF
size: NA; V: TRBV6-6; D: TRBD2; J: TRBJ2-7; DNA: TGTGCCAGCAGAGGAAGCGGGAGCCCGGAGGAGCAGTACTTC; CDR3: CASRGSGSPEEQYF
size: NA; V: TRBV10-1; D: TRBD1; J: TRBJ2-3; DNA: TGCGCCAGCAGCCGGACAGGGCCAGATACGCAGTATTTT; CDR3: CASSRTGPDTQYF